The 14 T cell receptor beta chains given below trace back to one sample, sequenced in a study of human T cells and chemical hapten exposure. Time point: patch test 2, 6 weeks after DPC sensitization. Stated treatment: therapeutic diphenylcyclopropenone sensitization with weekly scalp DPC. TCRdb re-derived calls from the RACE reads in MiXCR, one entry per CDR3 protein. The table lists roughly 150,000 distinct CDR3 sequences, approximately 10% of them singletons. The sequencing here drew on whole blood, taken in connection with sensitization to the hapten diphenylcyclopropenone (DPC). The receptors here all came from a woman in her forties or fifties with alopecia areata. Some clones in this sample may be carry-over from other donors' samples.

This chain uses TRBV20-1 with TRBJ2-1; 7 bases agree with TRBD2. Germline V gene sequence: CDR1 DFQATT, CDR2 SNEGSKA (reference sequence). Trimming removed 4 bases from V and 1 base from J; junction bases left unmatched: 4. The CDR3 runs to 14 residues. CDR3 residues: CSANQRESYNEQFF. CDR3 bases: TGCAGTGCTAATCAGCGGGAATCCTACAATGAGCAGTTCTTC.

The chain combines TRBV2 with TRBJ2-5; TRBD1 matches at 10 bases. The CDR3 extends over 17 amino acids. Germline V gives CDR1 SNHLY, CDR2 FYNNEI. Losses at the gene ends were 2 bases for V and 9 bases for J; bases not matched to a gene: 15. This CDR3 is CASSEFGTGAPNGAQYF. The CDR3 DNA follows: TGTGCCAGCAGTGAATTCGGGACAGGGGCTCCCAACGGGGCCCAGTACTTC.

This clonotype showed up just a few times. J is TRBJ2-1 and V is TRBV29-1; TRBD2 matches 9 bases. The germline gives CDR1 SQVTM, CDR2 ANQGSEA. Trimming at V came to 7 bases and at J to 7 bases, leaving 14 bases not matched to a gene. This CDR3 spans 15 amino acids. Here the CDR3 DNA reads TGCAGCGCCCAGCCCCTAGCGGGAAAAGGGAATGAGCAGTTCTTC. Residues: CSAQPLAGKGNEQFF.

This clonotype was detected many times. This chain connects TRBV25-1 to TRBJ1-2; no clear D gene. Germline V gives CDR1 MGHDK, CDR2 SYGVNS. CDR3 length: 14 residues. The V and J ends lost 2 bases and 6 bases respectively, with 13 bases between them. The CDR3 loop is CASSEPGRKNGYTF. CDR3 bases: TGTGCCAGCAGTGAACCCGGACGTAAGAATGGCTACACCTTC.

This clonotype showed up just a few times. The rearrangement uses TRBV5-1 and TRBJ1-4; 7 nucleotides align to TRBD1. The length of the CDR3 is 15 residues. Germline CDR1 reads SGHRS; CDR2 reads YFSETQ. V lost 4 bases to trimming and J lost 6 bases; unmatched junction nucleotides: 9. CDR3 loop: CASSRGGPPDEKLFF. The CDR3 nucleotides read TGCGCCAGCAGCCGAGGGGGCCCCCCGGATGAAAAACTGTTTTTT.

This clonotype was detected ten times or more. The V and J genes are TRBV7-3 and TRBJ2-5; 12 bases match TRBD2. This CDR3 has 19 amino acids. Germline V CDR1 and CDR2: SGHTA, FQGTGA. Trimming at V came to 3 bases and at J to 5 bases, leaving 16 bases not matched to a gene. For the CDR3, the DNA is TGTGCCAGCAGCTTCATCGGGACTAGCGGGCCAGGTGGTGGCGAGACCCAGTACTTC. Its translation: CASSFIGTSGPGGGETQYF.

The table lists this clonotype with a few counts. The CDR3 DNA reads TGTGCCAGCAGCTTGGCCGGGACAGTTTCTAATGAAAAACTGTTTTTT. Translating gives CASSLAGTVSNEKLFF. This chain uses TRBV5-5 with TRBJ1-4; TRBD1 matches 7 bases. The CDR3 has 16 residues. Germline CDR1 SGHKS, CDR2 YYEKEE (reference sequence). After removal of 0 bases from V and 3 bases from J, the junction contained 5 bases not matched to a gene.

This rearrangement joins TRBV5-1 to TRBJ2-3; either TRBD1 or TRBD2 may supply D (6 bases each). This CDR3 is 17 amino acids long. Trimming took off 3 bases at V and 3 bases at J, with 20 bases between the two ends. CDR1 and CDR2 from the germline V gene are SGHRS and YFSETQ. Here the CDR3 DNA reads TGCGCCAGCAGCTCGGAGGGCCGGGACATAGTAACAGATACGCAGTATTTT. Translation gives CASSSEGRDIVTDTQYF.

V is TRBV5-1 and J is TRBJ1-2, with no clear D. V lost 7 bases, J lost 4 bases, and 20 bases lay in between. The CDR3 totals 15 residues. Germline CDR1 SGHRS, CDR2 YFSETQ. Written as DNA, the CDR3 is TGCGCCAGCGGCTACCAGGACCGGGGAATCTATGGCTACACCTTC. This sequence encodes CASGYQDRGIYGYTF.

This clonotype appeared a few times. The chain uses TRBV21-1 and TRBJ1-1; the DNA was not compared with TRBD1, the D call given in the table. TRBV21-1 is a pseudogene locus. The CDR3 totals 16 residues. The CDR3 DNA is TGTGCCAGCAGCAAAGAAAGTAGACAGGGGAAGACTGAAGCTTTCTTT. Translating it yields CASSKESRQGKTEAFF.

The chain recombines TRBV27 with TRBJ1-4; 7 bases are a match to TRBD1. Trimming at V came to 4 bases and at J to 4 bases, leaving 3 bases not matched to a gene. This CDR3 has 14 residues. Germline CDR1 reads MNHEY; CDR2 reads SMNVEV (reference sequence). CDR3: CASSSRQGNEKLFF. CDR3 coding DNA: TGTGCCAGCAGTTCCCGACAGGGTAATGAAAAACTGTTTTTT.

This clonotype was counted ten times or more. V gene TRBV6-2 or TRBV6-3 combines with J gene TRBJ2-7, with a possible D match to TRBD2 (5 bases). V lost 4 bases and J 3 bases, leaving 16 bases between the germline ends. This CDR3 is 15 amino acids long. The germline V gene has CDR1 MNHEY and CDR2 SVGEGT. The CDR3 here is CASSSQRTQYYEQYF. The CDR3 bases are TGTGCCAGCAGTTCCCAACGGACTCAATACTACGAGCAGTACTTC.

The genes are TRBV3-1 and TRBJ2-2; TRBD1 agrees at 10 bases. V was clipped by 3 bases and J by 4 bases; unmatched bases: 2. This CDR3 is built from 15 residues. Per germline, CDR1 LGHDT and CDR2 YNNKEL (reference sequence). The CDR3, as DNA: TGTGCCAGCAGCCACCGGGACAGGGGCACCGGGGAGCTGTTTTTT. Translation gives CASSHRDRGTGELFF. Full variable domain (missing parts from reference TRBV3-1 and TRBJ2-2): DTAVSQTPKYLVTQMGNDKSIKCEQNLGHDTMYWYKQDSKKFLKIMFSYNNKELIINETVPNRFSPKSPDKAHLNLHINSLELGDSAVYFCASSHRDRGTGELFFGEGSRLTVL.

A few counts support this clonotype. This rearrangement joins TRBV20-1 to TRBJ2-2, with TRBD2 matching 13 bases. V shed 3 bases, J shed 6 bases, and the junction held 7 bases outside the gene matches. The germline V gene encodes CDR1 DFQATT and CDR2 SNEGSKA (reference sequence). CDR3 length: 16 residues. The CDR3 DNA reads as TGCAGTGCTAGCCTCGGACTAGCGGGAGCCTCCGGGGAGCTGTTTTTT. It is translated as CSASLGLAGASGELFF.